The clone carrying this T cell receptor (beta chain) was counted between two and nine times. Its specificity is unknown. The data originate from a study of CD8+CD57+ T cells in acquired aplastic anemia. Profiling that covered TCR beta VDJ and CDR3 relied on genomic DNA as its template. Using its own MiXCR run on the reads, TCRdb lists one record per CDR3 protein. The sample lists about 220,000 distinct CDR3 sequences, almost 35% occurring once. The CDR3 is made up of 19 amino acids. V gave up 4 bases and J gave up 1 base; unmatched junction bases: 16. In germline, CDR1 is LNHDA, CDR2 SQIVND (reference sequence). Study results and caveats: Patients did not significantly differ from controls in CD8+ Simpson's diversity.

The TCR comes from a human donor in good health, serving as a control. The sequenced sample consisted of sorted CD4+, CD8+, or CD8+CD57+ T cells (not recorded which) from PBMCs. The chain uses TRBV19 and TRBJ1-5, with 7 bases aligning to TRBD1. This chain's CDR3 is CASSTARGSLGGSNQPQHF. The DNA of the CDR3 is TGTGCCAGTAGTACTGCCAGGGGGTCCCTCGGGGGAAGCAATCAGCCCCAGCATTTT.